This paragraph reports one T cell receptor (beta chain). These data originate in a study of metastatic and nonmetastatic thyroid tumors. In the authors' workflow: Variation in CDR3 across clinicopathological groups served as the basis for constructing a distant-metastasis classifier in papillary thyroid cancer. Using MiXCR, TCRdb re-called clones from the PCR reads. These V and J calls rely on TCRdb rather than the paper's analysis. Found here are over 15,000 clones, approximately 20% of them singletons; the top ten hold 10% to 15%. With 2 bases clipped from V and 2 bases from J, the junction kept 2 bases outside the gene matches. This CDR3 region has 15 residues. Germline lookup yields CDR1 MDHEN and CDR2 SYDVKM. Before thyroid surgery, none of the patients had received any treatment.

Material for sequencing was tumor tissue. The chain joins TRBV28 to TRBJ2-7, with 11 bases that match TRBD1. The TCR comes from a female donor with papillary thyroid cancer or a benign thyroid nodule (not recorded which). Some clones in this sample may be carry-over from other donors' samples. The CDR3: CASSLQGQGAYEQYF. The CDR3, as DNA: TGTGCCAGCAGTTTACAGGGACAGGGGGCCTACGAGCAGTACTTC.